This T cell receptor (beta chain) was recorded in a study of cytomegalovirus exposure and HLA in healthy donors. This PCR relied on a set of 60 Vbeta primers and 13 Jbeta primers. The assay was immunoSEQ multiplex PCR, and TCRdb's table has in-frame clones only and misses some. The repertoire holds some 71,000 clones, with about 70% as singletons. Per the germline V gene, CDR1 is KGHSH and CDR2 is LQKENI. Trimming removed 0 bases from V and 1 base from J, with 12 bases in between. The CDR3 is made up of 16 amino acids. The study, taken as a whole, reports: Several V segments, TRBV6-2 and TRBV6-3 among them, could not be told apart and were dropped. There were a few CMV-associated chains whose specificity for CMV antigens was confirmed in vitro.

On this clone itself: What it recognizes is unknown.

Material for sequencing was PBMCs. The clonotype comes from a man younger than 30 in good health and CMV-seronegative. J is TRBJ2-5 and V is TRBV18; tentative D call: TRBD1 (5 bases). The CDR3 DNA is TGTGCCAGCTCACCACCCTCAGGGTCTCGCCAAGAGACCCAGTACTTC. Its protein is CASSPPSGSRQETQYF.